There are a few counts of the clone carrying this T cell receptor (beta chain). Antigen unknown. This CDR3 comprises 13 residues. The germline CDR1 and CDR2 sequences are SQVTM and ANQGSEA. The V segment lost 6 bases and the J segment 0 bases; nucleotides outside the gene matches: 3. A sample-barcoded 5' primer and a J-beta primer mix were used in a second PCR of roughly 7 to 11 cycles. TCRdb called the 5' RACE reads again in MiXCR, with one record for every CDR3 protein. The data hold about 830,000 distinct CDR3 sequences, with 60% to 80% observed a single time. The data belong to a study of blood T cells in healthy people across ages. Notes on the study in general: In these data, TCR beta diversity tracked strongly with naive T cell percentage.

The V call is TRBV29-1, the J call TRBJ1-2, with TRBD1 matching 8 bases. Input material: blood. The clonotype originates from a man aged 25-45 years in good health. CDR3 DNA: TGCAGCGTGGAACAGGGGGCTAACTATGGCTACACCTTC. Residues: CSVEQGANYGYTF. The full variable domain, completed using reference TRBV29-1 and TRBJ1-2, is SAVISQKPSRDICQRGTSLTIQCQVDSQVTMMFWYRQQPGQSLTLIATANQGSEATYESGFVIDKFPISRPNLTFSTLTVSNMSPEDSSIYLCSVEQGANYGYTFGSGTRLTVV.